This TCR beta chain comes out of a study of shared clonotypes between healthy human individuals. This clone was recorded a few times. The antigen is unknown. Distinct nucleotide sequences in the sample also encode this CDR3. Whole-study results and caveats: The study found lower generation probabilities in non-shared clonotypes than in those shared by all four donors.

Clones were sequenced by immunoSEQ multiplex PCR, and TCRdb holds only the in-frame ones, with some missing. The table has some 2.1 million clones, about 95% seen once. Terminally differentiated effector memory CD45RA+ cells were excluded from the naive CD8 cells, which were CD45RO-negative and positively selected for CCR7. The sequencing sample was made of naive CD8+ T cells sorted from blood. The origin of this receptor is a man aged 18-30 years in good health.

The chain's CDR3 is CASSFDYEQYF. The CDR3, as DNA: TGTGCCAGCAGTTTTGACTACGAGCAGTACTTC. The rearrangement joins TRBV28 to TRBJ2-7; no clear D. Trimming left V 3 bases short and J 3 bases short, with 3 bases between. CDR3 length equals 11 residues. Germline V lookup: CDR1 MDHEN, CDR2 SYDVKM.